Described below is a single T cell receptor beta chain sequence and its context. Its antigen is unknown. The CDR3 has 17 residues. Germline values: CDR1 KGHSH, CDR2 LQKENI. The V end lost 1 base, the J end lost 1 base, and 13 bases lay between the germline ends. Measured with immunoSEQ multiplex PCR; TCRdb has only the in-frame clones, and not every one. The sample has 10,000 to 15,000 clones; 70% to 90% are singletons. The data stem from a study of tumor-infiltrating lymphocytes in localized non-small cell lung cancer. Study-level information: Resected tumor was paired with non-adjacent uninvolved lung from the same patient.

Study-level results: Tumors had more T cell infiltration than uninvolved lung, per TCRbeta sequencing and CD3 counts. Technical variation could not be separated from intratumor heterogeneity here. Available tissue quantity limited TCR sequencing to a patient subset.

Sequencing was carried out using uninvolved lung tissue not adjacent to the tumor. The chain uses TRBV18 and TRBJ2-2; the D gene is possibly TRBD1 (6 bases). The clonotype originates from a human donor with non-small cell lung cancer. This CDR3 is CASSPRIRTENTGELFF. The CDR3 bases are TGTGCCAGCTCACCACGAATCCGGACAGAGAACACCGGGGAGCTGTTTTTT.